These 16 T cell receptor beta chains originate from one sample sequenced in a study of blood T cell repertoires in COVID-19. Only in-frame clones appear in the TCRdb table, and some are missing; sequencing was by immunoSEQ multiplex PCR. The top ten hold over 1.5% of the sample, which has about 480,000 clones, roughly 88% seen once. Sequences were obtained from PBMCs or T cells enriched from blood (not recorded which). Receptors originate from a woman in her thirties or forties who had recovered from COVID-19.

This clone was counted a few times. This CDR3 reads CASSYGGTGSLTDNEQFF. The CDR3 region has the DNA TGCGCCAGCAGCTATGGTGGGACAGGTTCACTTACGGACAATGAGCAGTTCTTC. V and J are TRBV5-1 and TRBJ2-1; 8 positions agree with TRBD1. In germline, CDR1 is SGHRS, CDR2 YFSETQ. After removal of 3 bases from V and 5 bases from J, the junction contained 16 bases not matched to a gene. The CDR3 contains 18 residues. The full variable domain, its missing parts supplied by reference TRBV5-1 and TRBJ2-1, is KAGVTQTPRYLIKTRGQQVTLSCSPISGHRSVSWYQQTPGQGLQFLFEYFSETQRNKGNFPGRFSGRQFSNSRSEMNVSTLELGDSALYLCASSYGGTGSLTDNEQFFGPGTRLTVL.

V and J are TRBV6-5 and TRBJ2-7; D possibly corresponds to TRBD2 (6 bases). The CDR3 consists of 14 residues. Germline V lookup: CDR1 MNHEY, CDR2 SVGAGI. V lost 7 bases and J lost 4, with 17 bases in between. The CDR3 nucleotides read TGTGCCAGCATGACAACCGGAGGGCCATACGAGCAGTACTTC. Amino acid sequence: CASMTTGGPYEQYF.

This sequence joins TRBV10-1 and TRBJ2-1; 9 nucleotides line up with TRBD2. V lost 3 bases to trimming and J lost 12 bases; unmatched junction nucleotides: 9. The CDR3 totals 14 residues. In germline, CDR1 is WNHNN, CDR2 SYGVQD (reference sequence). CDR3 sequence reads: CASSEIAGAVSQFF. CDR3 in DNA: TGCGCCAGCAGTGAAATAGCGGGAGCGGTTTCGCAGTTCTTC.

This rearrangement joins TRBV19 to TRBJ1-1; D is unresolved. V lost 4 bases and J lost 2, with 11 bases in between. The CDR3 has 14 residues. The germline CDR1 and CDR2 sequences are LNHDA and SQIVND (reference sequence). The CDR3 DNA sequence: TGTGCCAGTAGTACCTGGACGGGAAACACTGAAGCTTTCTTT. Its protein product is CASSTWTGNTEAFF. The full variable domain, rest sourced from reference TRBV19 and TRBJ1-1, is DGGITQSPKYLFRKEGQNVTLSCEQNLNHDAMYWYRQDPGQGLRLIYYSQIVNDFQKGDIAEGYSVSREKKESFPLTVTSAQKNPTAFYLCASSTWTGNTEAFFGQGTRLTVV.

The rearrangement uses TRBV30 and TRBJ1-2; no clear D. Trimming pared 2 bases from V and 7 bases from J, leaving 11 bases between. This CDR3 region has 12 residues. Germline V CDR1 and CDR2: GTSNPN, SVGIG (reference sequence). DNA of the CDR3: TGTGCCTGGAGTCCCGGGAACACTGGCTACACCTTC. It translates to CAWSPGNTGYTF.

The V call is TRBV11-2, the J call TRBJ1-1; D perhaps matches TRBD1 (6 bases). CDR3 length: 14 residues. With 3 bases removed from V and 4 bases from J, the gap between germline ends came to 12 bases. Germline CDR1 is SGHAT and CDR2 is FQNNGV. The CDR3, as DNA: TGTGCCAGCAGCTTGGCCAGGGGATTCACTGAAGCTTTCTTT. It specifies CASSLARGFTEAFF.

The chain employs TRBV27 and TRBJ1-2; 7 positions match TRBD1. The CDR3 is made up of 14 amino acids. Germline V gives CDR1 MNHEY, CDR2 SMNVEV (reference sequence). V gave up 8 bases and J gave up 4 bases; unmatched junction bases: 10. CDR3 DNA: TGTGCCAGCGGAACCCAGGGGGAGGTCTATGGCTACACCTTC. This gives the protein CASGTQGEVYGYTF.

J is TRBJ2-1 and V is TRBV29-1; tentative D call: TRBD1 (6 bases). Per germline, CDR1 SQVTM and CDR2 ANQGSEA. The CDR3 sequence is 17 residues long. Between the trimmed V and J ends, which lost 3 bases and 5 bases, there was a span of 23 bases. In nucleotides, the CDR3 is TGCAGCGTTGACGATCGTCGGGACACCAGGCGAGACAATGAGCAGTTCTTC. Encoded protein: CSVDDRRDTRRDNEQFF.

V usage is TRBV28 and J usage is TRBJ1-1, with D perhaps matching TRBD1 (5 bases). The CDR3 has 15 amino acids. From germline, CDR1 is MDHEN and CDR2 SYDVKM. V shed 1 base and J shed 4 bases, with 13 bases lying between them. The CDR3 DNA follows: TGTGCCAGCAGTTTATCACGGGGACTTTTCACTGAAGCTTTCTTT. Its translation is CASSLSRGLFTEAFF.

The rearrangement joins TRBV5-1 to TRBJ1-4; a weak D match, TRBD1 (5 bases). This CDR3 contains 18 residues. Trimming took off 2 bases at V and 2 bases at J, with 19 bases between the two ends. Germline V gene lookup returns CDR1 SGHRS and CDR2 YFSETQ. Here the CDR3 reads CASSLLELGAPTNEKLFF. The CDR3 region has the DNA TGCGCCAGCAGCTTATTGGAGTTAGGGGCCCCCACTAATGAAAAACTGTTTTTT.

The gene calls are TRBV9 and TRBJ1-1; 7 bases fit TRBD1. Germline trimming cut 3 bases from V and 1 base from J; bases unmatched to any gene: 3. Per germline, CDR1 SGDLS and CDR2 YYNGEE. The CDR3 consists of 14 residues. The CDR3 region has the DNA TGTGCCAGCAGCGCCCGGACAGGGAACACTGAAGCTTTCTTT. This gives the protein CASSARTGNTEAFF.

The V gene is TRBV4-3, the J gene TRBJ1-5; possible D gene TRBD1, 6 bases. The CDR3 has 18 amino acids. Germline V gene data show CDR1 as LGHNA and CDR2 as YSLEER. Trimming stripped 1 base from V and 4 bases from J, with 20 bases between. The chain's CDR3 is CASSQGWSWRQGNQPQHF. DNA of the CDR3: TGCGCCAGCAGCCAAGGCTGGAGTTGGCGGCAGGGGAATCAGCCCCAGCATTTT.

The CDR3 DNA sequence: TGTGCCAGCAGCGTGGGAGGTGACACTGAAGCTTTCTTT. It codes for CASSVGGDTEAFF. The rearrangement joins TRBV9 to TRBJ1-1; D unclear. V was shortened by 2 bases and J by 3 bases, with 8 bases between the two germline ends. The CDR3 runs to 13 residues. Germline V gene data show CDR1 as SGDLS and CDR2 as YYNGEE.

The rearrangement joins TRBV29-1 to TRBJ2-7; the match to TRBD1 covers 7 bases. The CDR3 covers 15 residues. Germline V CDR1 and CDR2: SQVTM, ANQGSEA. J was trimmed by 4 bases and V by 4 bases; bases with no gene match: 13. The CDR3 region is CSVGPDRERGYEQYF. The CDR3 DNA reads TGCAGCGTTGGCCCCGACAGGGAGAGAGGTTACGAGCAGTACTTC.

This clone was observed a few times. This sequence joins TRBV18 and TRBJ1-3; 10 bases agree with TRBD1. J lost 0 bases, V lost 4 bases, and 6 bases had no gene match. From germline, CDR1 is KGHSH and CDR2 LQKENI. The CDR3 covers 17 residues. CDR3 sequence reads: CASSRRQGANSGNTIYF. CDR3 nucleotide sequence: TGTGCCAGCTCACGAAGACAGGGGGCGAACTCTGGAAACACCATATATTTT. Looking up the rest from reference TRBV18 and TRBJ1-3 gives the full variable domain: NAGVMQNPRHLVRRRGQEARLRCSPMKGHSHVYWYRQLPEEGLKFMVYLQKENIIDESGMPKERFSAEFPKEGPSILRIQQVVRGDSAAYFCASSRRQGANSGNTIYFGEGSWLTVV.

J is TRBJ2-1 and V is TRBV28; 9 positions match TRBD1. Germline values: CDR1 MDHEN, CDR2 SYDVKM. The CDR3 totals 15 residues. V shed 5 bases, J shed 4 bases, and the junction held 6 bases outside the gene matches. The CDR3 here is CASSRRDRAYNEQFF. As DNA, the CDR3 is TGTGCCAGCAGTAGACGGGACAGGGCGTACAATGAGCAGTTCTTC.